These T cell receptor beta chains were read from a single sample in a study of OX40 agonist ivuxolimab in advanced cancers. Assay used: immunoSEQ multiplex PCR; TCRdb lists only in-frame clones, some missing. The sample comprises 20,000 to 25,000 clones, 83% of which are singletons, and approximately 51% rests with the top ten. The sample here was CD4+ or CD8+ T cells sorted from blood, taken in a trial of the OX40 agonist ivuxolimab. The source of these receptors is an adult with an advanced solid tumor such as melanoma, head and neck, liver or kidney cancer. The CDR3 runs from the conserved cysteine through the conserved F or W. Each record gives: D gene, V gene, clone size, J gene, CDR3 DNA, CDR3 protein. D genes are given only for firm matches. Expanded clones get a size class; other rows say once, few or many, or leave the size out.

>TRBD2|TRBV7-2|few|TRBJ2-1
TGTGCCAGCAGCCTAAGGGCGGGGGGCTACAATGAGCAGTTCTTC
CASSLRAGGYNEQFF
>-|TRBV14|-|TRBJ1-2
TGTGCCAGCAGCCCCCGGGAGGGAGCTCCTTATGGCTACACCTTC
CASSPREGAPYGYTF
>-|TRBV27|-|TRBJ2-2
TGTGCCAGCAGTTTGGGGATTTCCGGGGAGCTGTTTTTT
CASSLGISGELFF
>-|TRBV27|-|TRBJ2-7
TGTGCCAGCAGTTCGCCGGACCTCTACGAGCAGTACTTC
CASSSPDLYEQYF
>-|TRBV13|-|TRBJ1-2
TGTGCCAGCAGCTCCGGGGCAGAACGGGCCTATGGCTACACCTTC
CASSSGAERAYGYTF
>TRBD2|TRBV15|few|TRBJ2-1
TGTGCCACCGCTAGCGGGAAGTACAATGAGCAGTTCTTC
CATASGKYNEQFF
>-|TRBV28|-|TRBJ2-3
TGTGCCAGCAGTCCCACGATAGAGGATACGCAGTATTTT
CASSPTIEDTQYF
>TRBD1|TRBV28|once|TRBJ1-1
TGTGCCAGCAGTGCGACAGGGGGATTCAACACTGAAGCTTTCTTT
CASSATGGFNTEAFF
>-|TRBV9|once|TRBJ1-4
TGTGCCAGCAGCGTAGGCCTGGCAGCAACTAATGAAAAACTGTTTTTT
CASSVGLAATNEKLFF
>TRBD1|TRBV4-1|few|TRBJ2-7
TGCGCCAGCAGCCTCCCGGGACAGAATTACGAGCAGTACTTC
CASSLPGQNYEQYF
>-|TRBV7-9|few|TRBJ1-1
TGTGCCAGCAGCCCATTGAACACTGAAGCTTTCTTT
CASSPLNTEAFF
>-|TRBV18|-|TRBJ1-3
TGTGCCAGCTCACCCTCCGGCTCCGGCGGGGGTGCTGGAAACACCATATATTTT
CASSPSGSGGGAGNTIYF
>-|TRBV15|-|TRBJ2-2
TGTGCCACCAGGACTGGTCAGGGAACGGACACCGGGGAGCTGTTTTTT
CATRTGQGTDTGELFF
>-|TRBV6-5|-|TRBJ2-7
TGTGCCAGCAGTTACTCACAGGAGGGGGGGTCCTACGAGCAGTACTTC
CASSYSQEGGSYEQYF
>TRBD2|TRBV7-2|-|TRBJ2-5
TGTGCCAGCAGCTTAGACCGGGCGGGGGGGCCGAAAGAGACCCAGTACTTC
CASSLDRAGGPKETQYF
>TRBD1|TRBV5-4|-|TRBJ1-2
TGTGCCAGCAGCCCGGGACAGGGGAACTATGGCTACACCTTC
CASSPGQGNYGYTF
>-|TRBV7-2|-|TRBJ2-2
TGTGCCAGCAGCTTAGCCCCAGCCACCGGGGAGCTGTTTTTT
CASSLAPATGELFF
>-|TRBV27|-|TRBJ1-1
TGTGCCAGCAGTTCCGGGGCCCGTACTGAAGCTTTCTTT
CASSSGARTEAFF
>-|TRBV19|-|TRBJ1-3
TGTGCCAGTAGTATAGGGGGCGCGGTTTGGAACACCATATATTTT
CASSIGGAVWNTIYF
>-|TRBV5-1|-|TRBJ2-7
TGCGCCAGCAGCTTGGAGGATGGGCTCTCCTACGAGCAGTACTTC
CASSLEDGLSYEQYF
>-|TRBV9|-|TRBJ2-1
TGTGCCAGCAGCCCATCAGGGGGGTACAATGAGCAGTTCTTC
CASSPSGGYNEQFF
>TRBD1|TRBV4-1|-|TRBJ2-2
TGCGCCAGCGATTGGGGAGCAGGGGGCGCAGGCACCGGGGAGCTGTTTTTT
CASDWGAGGAGTGELFF
>-|TRBV9|-|TRBJ2-7
TGTGCCAGCAGCCCCTGGGAAGGGAACGAGCAGTACTTC
CASSPWEGNEQYF
>-|TRBV29-1|-|TRBJ2-1
TGCAGCGTTGTGTTAGCTACCTACAATGAGCAGTTCTTC
CSVVLATYNEQFF
>-|TRBV7-9|-|TRBJ1-5
TGTGCCAGCAGCCAGGACGGGGCTAGCAATCAGCCCCAGCATTTT
CASSQDGASNQPQHF
>-|TRBV23-1|many|TRBJ1-1
TGCGCCAGCAGTCAAGACCGCAAAGCTGAAGCTTTCTTT
CASSQDRKAEAFF
>-|TRBV5-1|-|TRBJ1-1
TGCGCCAGCAGCTTGGCCGGGGGGGAACCCACTGAAGCTTTCTTT
CASSLAGGEPTEAFF
>TRBD2|TRBV10-1|-|TRBJ2-1
TGCGCCAGCAGTGAAGGACTAGCGAACAATGAGCAGTTCTTC
CASSEGLANNEQFF
>-|TRBV5-1|-|TRBJ2-1
TGCGCCAGCAGCTCCGAGACTAGTCCCTACAATGAGCAGTTCTTC
CASSSETSPYNEQFF
>-|TRBV2|-|TRBJ1-6
TGTGCCAGCCTGCCGGGACATATTTCACCCCTCCACTTT
CASLPGHISPLHF
>TRBD2|TRBV7-8|-|TRBJ2-2
TGTGCCAGCAGCTTGGGACTAGCGGGGACGAACACCGGGGAGCTGTTTTTT
CASSLGLAGTNTGELFF
>-|TRBV4-1|-|TRBJ2-1
TGCGCCAGCAGCCCCAAAGATGTGGGAGTCTCCTACAATGAGCAGTTCTTC
CASSPKDVGVSYNEQFF
>TRBD1|TRBV7-3|-|TRBJ2-7
TGTGCCAGCAGCTTAACGGGGACAGGGTTGTCCTACGAGCAGTACTTC
CASSLTGTGLSYEQYF
>-|TRBV19|-|TRBJ2-1
TGTGCCAGTAGTATAGTAGGCAGGGGTTACAATGAGCAGTTCTTC
CASSIVGRGYNEQFF
>-|TRBV28|-|TRBJ2-2
TGTGCCAGCAGCTTCGGGACGAACACCGGGGAGCTGTTTTTT
CASSFGTNTGELFF
>-|TRBV4-1|-|TRBJ2-3
TGCGCCAGCAGCGTACAGGGTAGGGGGTATACAGATACGCAGTATTTT
CASSVQGRGYTDTQYF
>-|TRBV5-4|-|TRBJ1-2
TGTGCCAGCAGCCCAAGTCAGGGCTTTGATGGCTACACCTTC
CASSPSQGFDGYTF
>-|TRBV6-1|once|TRBJ1-1
TGTGCCAGCAGTGAGGTCCCCGGGGTGACTGAAGCTTTCTTT
CASSEVPGVTEAFF
>-|TRBV4-3|-|TRBJ2-2
TGCGCCAGCAGCCAAGAGGACAGTAACACCGGGGAGCTGTTTTTT
CASSQEDSNTGELFF